The T cell receptor (beta chain) described here comes from a study of shared clonotypes between healthy human individuals. About the research overall: Serving as donors were two women and a few men, whose ages spanned 18 to 49. Study results and limitations: Sampling covered blood only; tissue repertoires likely differ.

Over several immunoSEQ plates, each subset's genomic DNA was distributed in even portions. Sorted-subset replicate PCR reactions contained 150 to 200 ng DNA, corresponding to some 28,000 T cell genomes. TCRdb's copy holds only in-frame clones and misses some; the assay was immunoSEQ multiplex PCR. The table includes about 2 million clones, approximately 95% detected once. Germline CDR1 is MNHEY and CDR2 is SVGAGI. The V gene end was trimmed by 3 bases and the J gene end by 4 bases; junction bases not matched to a gene: 2. The CDR3 has 14 amino acids. CD45RO-negative cells were positively selected for CCR7, leaving out terminally differentiated effector memory CD45RA+ cells. Worth noting for this clone: Its specificity is unknown. The sample carries other DNA sequences with the same CDR3.

The chain is built from TRBV6-5 and TRBJ2-3; 9 nucleotides agree with TRBD2. Sequencing was carried out using naive CD8+ T cells sorted from blood. The TCR sequence derives from a man aged 18 to 30 in good health. CDR3 bases: TGTGCCAGCAGTTATGCGGGAGGGCCAGATACGCAGTATTTT. It is translated as CASSYAGGPDTQYF.